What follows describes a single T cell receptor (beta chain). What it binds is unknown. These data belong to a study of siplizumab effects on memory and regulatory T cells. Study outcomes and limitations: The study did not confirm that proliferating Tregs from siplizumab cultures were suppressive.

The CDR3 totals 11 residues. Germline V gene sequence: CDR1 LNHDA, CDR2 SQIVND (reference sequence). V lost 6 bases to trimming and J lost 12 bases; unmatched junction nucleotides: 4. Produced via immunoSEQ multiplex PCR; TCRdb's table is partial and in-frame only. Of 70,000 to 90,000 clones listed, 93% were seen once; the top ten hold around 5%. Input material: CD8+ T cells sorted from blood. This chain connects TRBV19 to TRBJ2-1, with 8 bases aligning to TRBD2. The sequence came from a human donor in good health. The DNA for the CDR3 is TGTGCCAGTAGCCCCGGGGGGGCGCAGTTCTTC. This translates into CASSPGGAQFF.